A single sample is the source of the 13 T cell receptor beta chains below, sequenced in a study of T cells in Graves' hyperthyroidism and ophthalmopathy. RNA transcripts yielded amplified TCR beta CDR3 regions. When the TCR CDR3 underwent first-round RT-PCR, the HTBI primer set was used. From the multiplex PCR reads, TCRdb called clonotypes with MiXCR, one entry per CDR3 protein. Among a few hundred thousand distinct CDR3 sequences listed, about 15% were seen once. Sequences were obtained from blood. These receptors were collected from a woman aged 25 to 39 with Graves' hyperthyroidism.

This clonotype was detected only a few times. The V call is TRBV10-3, the J call TRBJ2-7; 9 bases line up with TRBD1. Per the germline V gene, CDR1 is ENHRY and CDR2 is SYGVKD. The CDR3 length is 15 residues. With V trimmed by 5 bases and J by 6 bases, 11 bases remained unmatched. The CDR3 reads CAISNPGTGSPEQYF. CDR3 bases: TGTGCCATCAGTAACCCCGGGACAGGGTCCCCCGAGCAGTACTTC.

This clonotype has just a few counts. The chain uses TRBV10-1 and TRBJ1-6, with a possible D match to TRBD1 (6 bases). V was shortened by 3 bases and J by 6 bases, with 9 bases between the two germline ends. Germline CDR1 WNHNN, CDR2 SYGVQD (reference sequence). The CDR3 extends over 14 amino acids. The CDR3 protein is CASSEQGPNSPLHF. Here the CDR3 DNA reads TGCGCCAGCAGTGAACAGGGACCTAATTCACCCCTCCACTTT.

As to this clonotype: This may be a read error, as it is one base from a much larger clone. The chain employs TRBV6-1 and TRBJ1-4; D ambiguous. The CDR3 spans 14 residues. The germline CDR1 and CDR2 sequences are MNHNS and SASEGT. DNA for the CDR3: TGTGCCAGCAGTCCTATGTGGGGAGATGAAGAACTGTTTTTT. Protein sequence: CASSPMWGDEELFF.

This clonotype was detected a few times. The chain couples TRBV7-6 to TRBJ2-7; 9 nucleotides agree with TRBD1. CDR1 is SGHVS, CDR2 FNYEAQ, per germline. J was trimmed by 0 bases and V by 0 bases; bases with no gene match: 3. The CDR3 has 16 residues. CDR3 region: CASSLAGQGSSYEQYF. CDR3 nucleotides: TGTGCCAGCAGCTTAGCGGGACAGGGAAGCTCCTACGAGCAGTACTTC.

As to this clonotype: Since a much larger clone is just one base distant, this may be a read error. This chain connects TRBV11-3 to TRBJ2-1, with TRBD2 as a possible D gene (5 bases). Germline loops: CDR1 SGHNT, CDR2 YENEEA. CDR3 length: 15 amino acids. The CDR3: CANSLERESYNEQFF. The CDR3 DNA is TGTGCCAACAGCTTGGAAAGGGAGTCCTACAATGAGCAGTTCTTC.

There are a few counts of this clonotype. V usage is TRBV12-3 or TRBV12-4 and J usage is TRBJ1-2; D not resolved. Trimming removed 5 bases at V and 4 bases at J, with 14 bases between. This CDR3 region has 14 residues. The CDR3, as DNA: TGTGCCAGCAGTCTACTACACCCCTCCTATGGCTACACCTTC. Amino acid sequence: CASSLLHPSYGYTF.

In this sample, this clonotype turned up many times. The chain recombines TRBV20-1 with TRBJ2-3; 7 bases line up with TRBD2. Trimming took 3 bases from V and 5 from J; bases not matched to a gene: 8. This CDR3 comprises 14 residues. Germline V lookup: CDR1 DFQATT, CDR2 SNEGSKA (reference sequence). This chain's CDR3 is CSASLTTGGDTQYF. In DNA, the CDR3 is TGCAGTGCTAGTCTCACCACGGGGGGAGATACGCAGTATTTT.

This clonotype was seen just once. The chain couples TRBV5-1 to TRBJ1-1; D remains unclear. The germline gives CDR1 SGHRS, CDR2 YFSETQ. Deletions cut 3 bases from V and 8 bases from J, with 11 bases between. This CDR3 has 12 residues. Written as DNA, the CDR3 is TGCGCCAGCAGCTATAATACAGAAGAAGCTTTCTTT. This gives the protein CASSYNTEEAFF.

In this sample, this clonotype turned up many times. The chain combines TRBV28 with TRBJ2-1; no definite D call. Trimming removed 2 bases from V and 7 bases from J, with 6 bases in between. Per the germline V gene, CDR1 is MDHEN and CDR2 is SYDVKM. The length of the CDR3 is 12 residues. CDR3 sequence reads: CASSLRGNEQFF. CDR3 in DNA: TGTGCCAGCAGTTTACGCGGAAATGAGCAGTTCTTC.

As for this clonotype: This may come from a read error, since a much larger clone is one base off. The chain joins TRBV10-3 to TRBJ1-2; no definite D call. CDR1 is ENHRY, CDR2 SYGVKD, per germline. The CDR3 is 13 amino acids. The CDR3 reads CASSTETNYGYAF. The DNA for the CDR3 is TGTGCCAGCTCAACAGAGACGAACTATGGCTACGCCTTC.

This clonotype was detected many times. This chain joins TRBV19 and TRBJ2-3, with D perhaps matching TRBD2 (6 bases). The V gene's germline CDR1 is LNHDA and CDR2 SQIVND (reference sequence). The ends were cut back, 6 bases at V and 4 bases at J, with 14 bases in the middle. The CDR3 runs to 14 residues. The CDR3 nucleotides read TGTGCCAGTAGACTGGAGGGCCCCGCAGATACGCAGTATTTT. Residues: CASRLEGPADTQYF.

This clonotype was observed many times. V is TRBV28 and J is TRBJ1-5, with 9 bases identical to TRBD1. Germline CDR1 is MDHEN and CDR2 is SYDVKM. The V gene end was trimmed by 8 bases and the J gene end by 5 bases; junction bases not matched to a gene: 10. The CDR3 has 15 amino acids. The CDR3 sequence: CASGRTGTGHQPQHF. The CDR3 DNA reads as TGTGCCAGCGGAAGGACAGGGACAGGGCATCAGCCCCAGCATTTT.

The chain uses TRBV5-1 and TRBJ2-7, with 10 bases fitting TRBD2. This CDR3 has 15 amino acids. CDR1 and CDR2 (germline): SGHRS, YFSETQ. V dropped 4 bases and J dropped 3; count of bases not matched to a gene: 7. The CDR3 loop is CASSPTSGANYEQYF. As DNA, the CDR3 is TGCGCCAGCAGCCCCACTAGCGGGGCTAACTACGAGCAGTACTTC.